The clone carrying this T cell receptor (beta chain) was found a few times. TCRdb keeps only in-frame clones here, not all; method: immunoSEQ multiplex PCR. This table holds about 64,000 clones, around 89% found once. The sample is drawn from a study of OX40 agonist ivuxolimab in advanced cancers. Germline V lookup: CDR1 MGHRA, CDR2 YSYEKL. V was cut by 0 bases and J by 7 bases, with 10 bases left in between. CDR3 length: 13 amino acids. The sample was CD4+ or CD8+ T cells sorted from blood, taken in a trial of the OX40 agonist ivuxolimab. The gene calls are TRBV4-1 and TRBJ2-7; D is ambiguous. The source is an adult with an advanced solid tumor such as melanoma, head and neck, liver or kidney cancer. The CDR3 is CASSQDSTAEQYF. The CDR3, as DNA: TGCGCCAGCAGCCAAGACTCGACTGCTGAGCAGTACTTC.